This is a list of T cell receptor beta chains from one sample in a study of T cell responses to AZD1222 COVID-19 vaccine. The protocol was immunoSEQ multiplex PCR, while the TCRdb copy is restricted to in-frame clones and leaves out a portion. Of approximately 130,000 clones listed, approximately 94% were seen once; the top ten hold under 4%. The source material was peripheral blood, sampled on day 0 of AZD1222 vaccination. All receptors derive from an adult in good health. Both conserved end residues are part of each CDR3. Fields, in order: V gene, J gene, CDR3 protein.

TRBV28	TRBJ2-5	CASSPQGFGETQYF
TRBV2	TRBJ1-2	CASIQGLRSYTF
TRBV28	TRBJ1-1	CASSYPGTGIGNTEAFF
TRBV30	TRBJ1-2	CAWSRQFTDTF
TRBV14	TRBJ2-7	CASSQARDGYYEQYF
TRBV7-2	TRBJ2-7	CAIGQGQGTYEQYF
TRBV3-1/TRBV3-2	TRBJ2-1	CASSQPGPYSLQFF
TRBV6-2/TRBV6-3	TRBJ1-4	CASSYPGGGNEKLFF
TRBV6-5	TRBJ2-2	CASTSLRNTGELFF
TRBV25-1	TRBJ2-1	CASSERNEQFF
TRBV5-4	TRBJ1-2	CASRKQANRGDGYTF
TRBV29-1	TRBJ2-2	CSVVLGVSNTGELFF
TRBV7-2	TRBJ2-3	CASSMPTDTQYF
TRBV5-8	TRBJ2-1	CASSSRVGEQFF
TRBV19	TRBJ1-5	CASSIAPGFNQPQHF
TRBV27	TRBJ1-2	CASSSVPTGGAPNGYTF
TRBV5-4	TRBJ2-1	CASSLGGGRALNEQFF
TRBV10-3	TRBJ2-1	CAISGISGRSYNEQFF
TRBV5-4	TRBJ2-6	CASSLVASGANVLTF
TRBV10-1	TRBJ2-7	CASYRGQGPPYEQYF
TRBV6-5	TRBJ2-1	CATQTSGEEQFF
TRBV7-2	TRBJ1-5	CASSVLVVGNQPQHF
TRBV28	TRBJ1-1	CASSLSPGGGQEAFF
TRBV29-1	TRBJ1-1	CSVAPQGLEAFF
TRBV3-1/TRBV3-2	TRBJ1-5	CASSLGQANQPQHF
TRBV3-1/TRBV3-2	TRBJ2-1	CASRAINEQFF
TRBV28	TRBJ1-2	CASTPDRAGYTF